One and the same sample provided the 28 T cell receptor beta chains below, sequenced in a study of T cells in Graves' hyperthyroidism and ophthalmopathy. RNA transcripts provided the source from which TCR beta CDR3 regions were amplified. First-round RT-PCR of the TCR CDR3 relied on the HTBI primer set. TCRdb reprocessed the multiplex PCR reads via MiXCR and lists one record per CDR3 protein. This table has around 600,000 distinct CDR3 sequences, about a sixth appearing once. The sample comprised blood. These receptors all come from a woman in her thirties or forties with Graves' ophthalmopathy.

This clonotype was seen only a few times. V and J are TRBV6-1 and TRBJ2-7; 8 bases agree with TRBD2. CDR3 length: 15 residues. Germline V gene lookup returns CDR1 MNHNS and CDR2 SASEGT. After removal of 7 bases from V and 4 bases from J, the junction contained 12 bases not matched to a gene. The CDR3, as DNA: TGTGCCAGCACAAGTGTGGCGGGGGGACTATACGAGCAGTACTTC. Protein: CASTSVAGGLYEQYF.

The chain employs TRBV24-1 and TRBJ2-1; 8 bases fit TRBD2. The CDR3 covers 18 residues. V lost 3 bases, J lost 4 bases, and 13 bases stayed unmatched. CDR1 is KGHDR, CDR2 SFDVKD, per germline. CDR3: CATSDATSADIGYNEQFF. The DNA for the CDR3 is TGTGCCACCAGTGATGCGACTAGCGCTGATATTGGGTACAATGAGCAGTTCTTC.

Ten or more counts support this clonotype. V gene TRBV28 combines with J gene TRBJ2-7; 7 bases agree with TRBD1. V lost 6 bases, J lost 4 bases, and 6 bases stayed unmatched. Germline V gives CDR1 MDHEN, CDR2 SYDVKM. This CDR3 is 13 amino acids long. CDR3 in DNA: TGTGCCAGCAGGACAGGGCCACCGTACGAGCAGTACTTC. Its translation is CASRTGPPYEQYF.

The rearrangement joins TRBV5-8 to TRBJ2-2, with TRBD2 identical over 8 bases. After removal of 4 bases from V and 1 base from J, the junction contained 3 bases not matched to a gene. The CDR3 runs to 15 residues. Germline CDR1 and CDR2: SGHTS and YDEGEE. CDR3 in amino acids: CASSRLAKNTGELFF. The CDR3 DNA reads TGTGCCAGCAGCCGACTAGCGAAGAACACCGGGGAGCTGTTTTTT.

The gene calls are TRBV19 and TRBJ1-5; TRBD1 is a possible D gene (5 bases). Trimming pared 5 bases from V and 3 bases from J, leaving 17 bases between. The CDR3 length is 16 residues. CDR1 is LNHDA, CDR2 SQIVND, per germline (reference sequence). CDR3 nucleotide sequence: TGTGCCAGTAGTGAGGATCCGGACATCCTCAATCAGCCCCAGCATTTT. Its protein product is CASSEDPDILNQPQHF.

This clonotype was seen many times. The V call is TRBV11-3, the J call TRBJ2-6; the D is unclear. Trimming took 5 bases from V and 0 from J, leaving 5 bases between them. The length of the CDR3 is 14 residues. The germline gives CDR1 SGHNT, CDR2 YENEEA. The CDR3 nucleotides read TGTGCCAGCAGCCCAGGCTCTGGGGCCAACGTCCTGACTTTC. It specifies CASSPGSGANVLTF.

In this sample, this clonotype turned up a few times. The rearrangement links TRBV5-1 to TRBJ2-2, with 7 bases aligning to TRBD2. The germline gives CDR1 SGHRS, CDR2 YFSETQ. This CDR3 contains 15 residues. V dropped 4 bases and J dropped 7; count of bases not matched to a gene: 10. The CDR3 DNA follows: TGCGCCAGCAGCCTAGGGCTAGCGGTGGACGGGGAGCTGTTTTTT. It is translated as CASSLGLAVDGELFF.

V is TRBV19 and J is TRBJ2-2; 10 bases align to TRBD2. CDR1 is LNHDA and CDR2 is SQIVND in the germline V gene (reference sequence). The CDR3 loop spans 15 amino acids. J lost 5 bases, V lost 5 bases, and 5 bases had no gene match. CDR3 loop: CASSPSGGQTGELFF. DNA for the CDR3: TGTGCCAGTAGTCCTAGCGGGGGCCAGACCGGGGAGCTGTTTTTT.

This clonotype was observed many times. The chain employs TRBV15 and TRBJ1-1; TRBD1 matches 9 bases. This CDR3 is built from 13 residues. From germline, CDR1 is LNHNV and CDR2 YYDKDF (reference sequence). V was clipped by 2 bases and J by 7 bases; unmatched bases: 2. The CDR3 here is CATSRRDRVEAFF. The DNA for the CDR3 is TGTGCCACCAGCAGACGGGACAGGGTTGAAGCTTTCTTT. The variable domain in full, with the rest retrieved from reference TRBV15 and TRBJ1-1, is DAMVIQNPRYQVTQFGKPVTLSCSQTLNHNVMYWYQQKSSQAPKLLFHYYDKDFNNEADTPDNFQSRRPNTSFCFLDIRSPGLGDTAMYLCATSRRDRVEAFFGQGTRLTVV.

This clonotype occurred many times. This rearrangement joins TRBV7-2 to TRBJ2-5, with D perhaps matching TRBD2 (7 bases). Germline loops: CDR1 SGHTA, CDR2 FQGNSA. This CDR3 contains 16 residues. Trimming cost V 1 base and J 5 bases, with 17 bases left between them. The CDR3 here is CASSLGAWGGSETQYF. The CDR3 DNA reads as TGTGCCAGCAGCTTAGGAGCGTGGGGGGGCAGCGAGACCCAGTACTTC.

CDR3 sequence: CASSATGRSNSPLHF. For the CDR3, the DNA is TGTGCCAGCAGCGCGACGGGACGGTCGAATTCACCCCTCCACTTT. The chain joins TRBV9 to TRBJ1-6; D possibly corresponds to TRBD1 (5 bases). Trimming stripped 3 bases from V and 7 bases from J, with 14 bases between. The CDR3 consists of 15 residues. The germline V gene encodes CDR1 SGDLS and CDR2 YYNGEE.

This clonotype came up many times. The chain links TRBV11-2 to TRBJ1-1; D perhaps matches TRBD1 (6 bases). The ends were cut back, 1 base at V and 1 base at J, with 10 bases in the middle. This CDR3 region has 15 residues. The germline gives CDR1 SGHAT, CDR2 FQNNGV. In DNA form, the CDR3 reads TGTGCCAGCAGCTTAGCTGCAGGGGCGAACACTGAAGCTTTCTTT. Its protein is CASSLAAGANTEAFF. The full variable domain, completed using reference TRBV11-2 and TRBJ1-1, is EAGVAQSPRYKIIEKRQSVAFWCNPISGHATLYWYQQILGQGPKLLIQFQNNGVVDDSQLPKDRFSAERLKGVDSTLKIQPAKLEDSAVYLCASSLAAGANTEAFFGQGTRLTVV.

The sample holds many counts of this clonotype. This chain joins TRBV20-1 and TRBJ2-3, with D tentatively TRBD2 (5 bases). V lost 5 bases, J lost 2 bases, and 11 bases lay in between. Germline V gene sequence: CDR1 DFQATT, CDR2 SNEGSKA (reference sequence). This CDR3 has 13 amino acids. CDR3 DNA: TGCAGTGCTGGTGGCGGGTTCACAGATACGCAGTATTTT. As protein: CSAGGGFTDTQYF.

This clonotype appeared a few times. The rearrangement links TRBV20-1 to TRBJ2-5; maybe TRBD1 (6 bases). Germline lookup yields CDR1 DFQATT and CDR2 SNEGSKA (reference sequence). The V end was cut by 7 bases, the J end by 5 bases, with 23 bases between. The CDR3 is 15 residues long. This CDR3 reads CSGFGQPLGRETQYF. Here the CDR3 DNA reads TGCAGTGGGTTCGGACAGCCCCTAGGCCGGGAGACCCAGTACTTC.

This clonotype was observed a handful of times. The CDR3, as DNA: TGTGCCAGCGGAGCTCGGGGACCGCAAGCATCCTACGAGCAGTACTTC. Amino acid sequence: CASGARGPQASYEQYF. This sequence joins TRBV2 and TRBJ2-7; D may match TRBD1 or TRBD2 (5 bases each). The germline V gene encodes CDR1 SNHLY and CDR2 FYNNEI. V was pared by 8 bases and J by 1 base, with 21 bases between. This CDR3 region has 16 residues.

There are many counts of this clonotype. This rearrangement joins TRBV3-1 to TRBJ2-1, with D uncertain. The germline V gene encodes CDR1 LGHDT and CDR2 YNNKEL (reference sequence). Trimming removed 3 bases from V and 6 bases from J, with 9 bases in between. The CDR3 length is 13 residues. In DNA form, the CDR3 reads TGTGCCAGCAGCCAGATAGCCGGCAATGAGCAGTTCTTC. This sequence encodes CASSQIAGNEQFF.

This clonotype was seen at least ten times. The V gene is TRBV27, the J gene TRBJ1-5, with 7 bases identical to TRBD1. Looked up from germline, CDR1 is MNHEY and CDR2 is SMNVEV (reference sequence). Losses at the gene ends were 6 bases for V and 7 bases for J; bases not matched to a gene: 9. The CDR3 spans 14 residues. The CDR3 protein is CASSTQGNEQPQHF. The CDR3 DNA sequence: TGTGCCAGCAGCACACAGGGGAACGAGCAGCCCCAGCATTTT.

This clonotype was counted at least ten times. This sequence joins TRBV20-1 and TRBJ1-1; weak D call: TRBD1 (5 bases). Germline lookup yields CDR1 DFQATT and CDR2 SNEGSKA (reference sequence). The CDR3 length is 11 residues. V lost 6 bases to trimming and J lost 6 bases, with 11 bases between them. The CDR3: CSAVRDPEAFF. In nucleotides, the CDR3 is TGCAGTGCGGTCCGGGACCCTGAAGCTTTCTTT.

About this clonotype: Since a much larger clone is just one base distant, this may be a read error. The chain has TRBV6-2 or TRBV6-3 and TRBJ1-3; TRBD1 matches at 9 bases. The length of the CDR3 is 12 residues. Germline CDR1 is MNHEY and CDR2 is SVGEGT. CDR3 residues: CARRDRDNIIYF. The CDR3 DNA reads TGTGCCAGACGGGACAGGGACAACATCATATATTTT.

This chain joins TRBV9 and TRBJ2-1; 12 nucleotides align to TRBD2. From germline, CDR1 is SGDLS and CDR2 YYNGEE. With V trimmed by 4 bases and J by 3 bases, 5 bases remained unmatched. This CDR3 is 16 amino acids long. CDR3 coding DNA: TGTGCCAGCAGCCGAGGGACTAGCGGGTTCTACAATGAGCAGTTCTTC. Translation: CASSRGTSGFYNEQFF. The full variable domain, completed using reference TRBV9 and TRBJ2-1, is DSGVTQTPKHLITATGQRVTLRCSPRSGDLSVYWYQQSLDQGLQFLIQYYNGEERAKGNILERFSAQQFPDLHSELNLSSLELGDSALYFCASSRGTSGFYNEQFFGPGTRLTVL.

This clonotype occurred many times. The rearrangement links TRBV3-1 to TRBJ2-3; tentatively, D is TRBD2 (5 bases). The CDR3 loop spans 15 amino acids. Looked up from germline, CDR1 is LGHDT and CDR2 is YNNKEL (reference sequence). Trimming took 6 bases from V and 0 from J, leaving 13 bases between them. This chain's CDR3 is CASSGLATSTDTQYF. CDR3 DNA sequence: TGTGCCAGCAGTGGGTTAGCGACTAGCACAGATACGCAGTATTTT.

This clonotype came up many times. V usage is TRBV2 and J usage is TRBJ2-3; a weak D match, TRBD2 (6 bases). This CDR3 contains 17 residues. Looked up from germline, CDR1 is SNHLY and CDR2 is FYNNEI. V was shortened by 8 bases and J by 1 base, with 22 bases between the two germline ends. The CDR3 coding sequence is TGTGCCAGCGGGGAGGCCCTGGACTTGCGTGGCACAGATACGCAGTATTTT. As protein: CASGEALDLRGTDTQYF.

This clonotype has ten or more counts. The chain joins TRBV6-6 to TRBJ1-6, with a weak D call TRBD1 (5 bases). The V and J ends lost 2 bases and 5 bases respectively, with 16 bases between them. The CDR3 is made up of 17 amino acids. Germline CDR1 and CDR2: MNHNY and SVGAGI (reference sequence). As DNA, the CDR3 is TGTGCCAGCAGTTACCTGAACGTCGGGACTGATAATTCACCCCTCCACTTT. It encodes CASSYLNVGTDNSPLHF.

CDR3 coding DNA: TGTGCCAGCAGCCTACCAGGGATGGGCACCGGGGAGCTGTTTTTT. Translated, it gives CASSLPGMGTGELFF. The J gene is TRBJ2-2, the V gene TRBV7-2; D possibly corresponds to TRBD1 (5 bases). From germline, CDR1 is SGHTA and CDR2 FQGNSA. The CDR3 sequence is 15 residues long. The V gene lost 5 bases and the J gene lost 4 bases, with 14 bases spanning the gap.

This clonotype was counted a few times. The chain links TRBV4-2 to TRBJ2-1; D perhaps matches TRBD2 (6 bases). Trimming removed 0 bases from V and 2 bases from J, with 11 bases in between. CDR3 length equals 16 residues. Germline CDR1 and CDR2: LGHNA and YNFKEQ. The CDR3 sequence: CASSQDPASAYNEQFF. CDR3 bases: TGTGCCAGCAGCCAAGATCCGGCTAGCGCCTACAATGAGCAGTTCTTC.

This clonotype was counted a few times. This may stem from a read error, because a much larger clone lies one nucleotide away. The chain couples TRBV2 to TRBJ2-3; 8 nucleotides line up with TRBD1. This CDR3 has 16 amino acids. Germline trimming cut 5 bases from V and 4 bases from J; bases unmatched to any gene: 11. Germline V gives CDR1 SNHLY, CDR2 FYNNEI. CDR3 amino acids: CASSKRTGTVPDTQYF. CDR3 DNA sequence: TGTGCCAGCAGTAAAAGGACAGGGACGGTCCCAGATACGCAGTATTTT.

This clonotype was observed a few times. This sequence joins TRBV7-9 and TRBJ2-1; 7 nucleotides line up with TRBD2. CDR3 length equals 15 residues. Germline CDR1 is SEHNR and CDR2 is FQNEAQ (reference sequence). V dropped 6 bases and J dropped 1; count of bases not matched to a gene: 6. The CDR3 reads CASSTELASYNEQFF. CDR3 bases: TGTGCCAGCAGTACCGAACTAGCGTCCTACAATGAGCAGTTCTTC.

The chain joins TRBV25-1 to TRBJ2-1; 7 nucleotides agree with TRBD2. CDR1 and CDR2 from the germline V gene are MGHDK and SYGVNS. Trimming at V came to 10 bases and at J to 5 bases, leaving 11 bases not matched to a gene. This CDR3 is built from 14 residues. CDR3 nucleotides: TGTGCCACCCAAGGATCTAGCGGAAACAATGAGCAGTTCTTC. Protein product: CATQGSSGNNEQFF.